This section outlines one T cell receptor (beta chain) sequence together with its context. Which antigen it targets is not known. No much larger clonotype is one base removed from it; base qualities were not supplied. This record comes from a study of blood T cell repertoires in COVID-19 (TCRdb year 2020). About the study as a whole: Samples covering the acute and convalescent phases of COVID-19 were provided by collaborators in the United States, Italy and Spain. The material from the prospective study consisted of cDNA or gDNA derived from T cells, B-cell-depleted T cells, or PBMCs. Deeply sampled blood TCRbeta repertoires from subjects exposed to, actively infected with, or recovered from COVID-19 were included in the dataset. A freely available public database, intended as a resource for researchers studying the immune response to SARS-CoV-2, is where the repertoires were released. The samples were drawn from two sources: the first 160 participants of the ongoing ImmuneRACE study, and approximately 1,300 subjects contributed by 6 global collaborators. Nearly every sample came with metadata listing a de-identified subject ID, COVID-19 status, age in years and sex. Where HLA class I and class II types were available, the types were taken from metadata supplied by the sample provider, not from assay-based typing.

TCRbeta CDR3 regions were amplified from genomic DNA using the immunoSEQ Assay, a bias-controlled multiplex PCR. The authors' pipeline ran thus. The number of nucleated cells in each sample was estimated from the amplification of reference gene primers within the assay. Sequence reads were collapsed and filtered to measure the absolute abundance of every unique TCRbeta CDR3 rearrangement. Productive Simpson clonality was computed per sample as the square root of Simpson's diversity index over productive rearrangements. Imported from immuneACCESS, the table was reduced by TCRdb to in-frame sequences with V and J called. These copies leave out some clones; in studies compared against another copy, an unresolved V gene accounts for under half, and the cause of the remainder is not known. The DNA was the basis for D and trimming; V, J and clone size are from that table. Here the sample has around 270,000 clones; 80% to 85% occur a single time. Less than 20% of the sample is held by the ten biggest clonotypes.

After removal of 9 bases from V and 5 bases from J, the junction retains 11 bases not matched to a gene. CDR1 and CDR2 are read off the germline V gene as MDHEN and SYDVKM. The CDR3 runs 14 amino acids, cysteine and phenylalanine included. CDR3 DNA only is kept here, 42 bases in frame from base 1. In Seattle, one collaborating source enrolled patients while the infection was active and tracked those patients longitudinally over the course of disease. Whole blood was collected in K2EDTA tubes by collaborating institutions according to the institutions' own protocols. Collaborator samples were shipped for TCRbeta analysis as frozen whole blood, isolated PBMCs, or DNA extracted from either sample type. The paper as a whole reports these results and caveats: The amount of clinical and demographic metadata varied by source and participant and was provided uncurated.

Recombination linked TRBV28 to TRBJ2-5; 8 central nucleotides agree with TRBD1. The sequenced sample consisted of peripheral blood. The TCR originated in a person aged 70 to 79 with COVID-19, enrolled during active disease. The CDR3 region: CASAWDRTRETQYF. In nucleotide form, the sequence is TGTGCCAGTGCCTGGGACAGGACCCGTGAGACCCAGTACTTC.